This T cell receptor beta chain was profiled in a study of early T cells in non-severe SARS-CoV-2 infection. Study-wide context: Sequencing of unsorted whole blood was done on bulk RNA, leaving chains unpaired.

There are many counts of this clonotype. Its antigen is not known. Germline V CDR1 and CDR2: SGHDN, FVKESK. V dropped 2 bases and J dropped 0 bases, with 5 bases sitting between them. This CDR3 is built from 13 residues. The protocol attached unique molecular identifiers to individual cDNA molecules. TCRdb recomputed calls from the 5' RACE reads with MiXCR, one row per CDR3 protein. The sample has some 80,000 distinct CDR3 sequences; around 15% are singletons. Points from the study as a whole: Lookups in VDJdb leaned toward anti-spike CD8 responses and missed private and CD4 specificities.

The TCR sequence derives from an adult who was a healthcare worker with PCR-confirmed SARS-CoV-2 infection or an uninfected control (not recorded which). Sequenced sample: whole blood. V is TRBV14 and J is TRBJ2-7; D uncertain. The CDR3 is CASSQRRSYEQYF. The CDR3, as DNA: TGTGCCAGCAGCCAAAGGCGCTCCTACGAGCAGTACTTC.